One sample yielded the 10 T cell receptor beta chains listed below, sequenced in a study of graft-versus-host responses after intestinal transplantation. This table comes from immunoSEQ multiplex PCR, and its TCRdb copy is limited to in-frame clones, with some not included. This sample has roughly 100,000 clones; under 95% occur once, and the top ten carry 1.2%. These receptors have no known antigen. The sequenced sample was unstimulated CD8+ T cells sorted from spleen or lymph node cells, obtained before intestinal transplant. These receptors were taken from a human donor who received an intestinal transplant.

V is TRBV27 and J is TRBJ1-5, with a possible D match to TRBD1 (6 bases). Germline loops: CDR1 MNHEY, CDR2 SMNVEV (reference sequence). The CDR3 consists of 15 residues. The ends were cut back, 7 bases at V and 3 bases at J, with 16 bases in the middle. The CDR3 nucleotides read TGTGCCAGCAAAGGGACACATCTTCCCAATCAGCCCCAGCATTTT. Encoded protein: CASKGTHLPNQPQHF.

V and J are TRBV5-6 and TRBJ2-7; D not resolved. The CDR3 runs to 13 residues. Trimming took off 0 bases at V and 5 bases at J, with 9 bases between the two ends. The germline gives CDR1 SGHDT, CDR2 YYEEEE. The CDR3, as DNA: TGTGCCAGCAGCTTGGGTCGGGTGAACGAGCAGTACTTC. This encodes CASSLGRVNEQYF.

This chain links TRBV19 with TRBJ2-1, with 8 nucleotides matching TRBD1. CDR3 size: 14 residues. V trimming: 7 bases; J trimming: 4 bases; junction bases outside the gene matches: 6. Germline values: CDR1 LNHDA, CDR2 SQIVND (reference sequence). The CDR3, as DNA: TGTGCCAGTACCACAGGGGGTTCTTACAATGAGCAGTTCTTC. This codes for CASTTGGSYNEQFF.

The gene calls are TRBV2 and TRBJ1-6; D is unresolved. V was pared by 6 bases and J by 9 bases, with 12 bases between. The CDR3 covers 13 residues. CDR1 SNHLY and CDR2 FYNNEI come from the germline V gene. The CDR3 sequence: CASSPTAGSPLHF. The CDR3 DNA is TGTGCCAGCAGCCCCACGGCAGGTTCACCCCTCCACTTT.

This clone was seen only once. The rearrangement uses TRBV1 and TRBJ1-3; TRBD1, as called in the table, went unchecked against the DNA. TRBV1 is a pseudogene locus. CDR3 length equals 16 residues. CDR3 sequence: CTSSPLKGGSGNTIYF. The CDR3 DNA reads TGCACCAGCAGCCCTCTTAAAGGGGGCTCTGGAAACACCATATATTTT.

The chain recombines TRBV5-6 with TRBJ2-4; D is perhaps TRBD2 (5 bases). The germline V and J ends were trimmed by 3 bases and 8 bases, with 15 bases remaining between them. Germline V gene sequence: CDR1 SGHDT, CDR2 YYEEEE. The CDR3 consists of 14 residues. The CDR3 bases are TGTGCCAGCAGCTCGGATCATGGGAGCTACATTCAGTACTTC. Protein: CASSSDHGSYIQYF.

The chain joins TRBV29-1 to TRBJ2-7; D is possibly TRBD1 or TRBD2 (5 bases each). CDR1 is SQVTM and CDR2 is ANQGSEA in the germline V gene. CDR3 length equals 12 residues. Trimming stripped 0 bases from V and 2 bases from J, with 5 bases between. The CDR3 DNA is TGCAGCGTTGAAGAGGGGGCCTACGAGCAGTACTTC. Protein: CSVEEGAYEQYF.

V is TRBV6-5 and J is TRBJ2-7, with D hard to call. Germline-derived CDR1 and CDR2 are MNHEY and SVGAGI. The ends were cut back, 8 bases at V and 2 bases at J, with 7 bases in the middle. This CDR3 has 11 residues. CDR3 sequence reads: CASLQTYEQYF. DNA for the CDR3: TGTGCCAGCTTACAGACCTACGAGCAGTACTTC.

This chain joins TRBV5-1 and TRBJ1-4; the D is unclear. The CDR3 has 15 amino acids. The germline V and J ends were trimmed by 1 base and 4 bases, with 11 bases remaining between them. CDR1 and CDR2 from the germline V gene are SGHRS and YFSETQ. The CDR3 DNA follows: TGCGCCAGCAGCTTGTCTTGGCAGCGTAATGAAAAACTGTTTTTT. It specifies CASSLSWQRNEKLFF. Together with reference TRBV5-1 and TRBJ1-4, the CDR3 gives the full variable domain: KAGVTQTPRYLIKTRGQQVTLSCSPISGHRSVSWYQQTPGQGLQFLFEYFSETQRNKGNFPGRFSGRQFSNSRSEMNVSTLELGDSALYLCASSLSWQRNEKLFFGSGTQLSVL.

The chain links TRBV10-3 to TRBJ1-2; D remains unclear. CDR3 length equals 15 residues. The V end lost 4 bases, the J end lost 1 base, and 13 bases lay between the germline ends. From germline, CDR1 is ENHRY and CDR2 SYGVKD. Written as DNA, the CDR3 is TGTGCCATCAGTGTCAGAAGCCCACTTAACTATGGCTACACCTTC. Its protein product is CAISVRSPLNYGYTF.